What follows are 2 T cell receptor beta chains derived from one specimen sequenced in a study of shared clonotypes between healthy human individuals. Libraries were prepared by immunoSEQ multiplex PCR; TCRdb keeps only in-frame clonotypes and omits some of them. The table shows millions of clones, with about 95% occurring only once. Only CD45RO-negative cells positively selected for CCR7 counted as naive CD8 cells, so terminally differentiated effector memory CD45RA+ cells were excluded. Sequences were obtained from naive CD8+ T cells sorted from blood. These receptors came from a man between 18 and 35 years old in good health.

This clone was observed a handful of times. V is TRBV28 and J is TRBJ1-2, with D possibly being TRBD1 (5 bases). The CDR3 is 13 residues long. The germline CDR1 and CDR2 sequences are MDHEN and SYDVKM. V was trimmed by 6 bases and J by 4 bases, leaving 12 bases between them. The CDR3 nucleotides read TGTGCCAGCAGCCAGACAGCCGCCTATGGCTACACCTTC. Its translation is CASSQTAAYGYTF.

The chain links TRBV9 to TRBJ2-7, with D perhaps matching TRBD2 (6 bases). The germline V gene encodes CDR1 SGDLS and CDR2 YYNGEE. V lost 1 base and J 0 bases, leaving 14 bases between the germline ends. This CDR3 is 16 amino acids long. The CDR3 nucleotides are TGTGCCAGCAGCGTATCGGAGCGGGCAAACTCCTACGAGCAGTACTTC. Its translation: CASSVSERANSYEQYF.